Presented here are 6 T cell receptor beta chains from one specimen sequenced in a study of blood T cell repertoires in COVID-19. Profiling relied on immunoSEQ multiplex PCR, and the TCRdb table lists in-frame clones only, not all of them. The sample holds tens of thousands of clones, approximately 84% seen once. The source material was peripheral blood. These receptors were collected from a human donor in a cohort sampled during active COVID-19.

With regard to this clone: Germline and junction disagree at one end, which may indicate a read error. This chain uses TRBV5-6 with TRBJ1-6; D is undetermined. CDR1 and CDR2 from the germline V gene are SGHDT and YYEEEE. CDR3 length: 15 residues. Here the CDR3 DNA reads TGTGTCAGCAGCGGAGCCGGGTTTTATAATTCACCCCTCCACTTT. Translation gives CVSSGAGFYNSPLHF. The full variable domain, its missing parts supplied by reference TRBV5-6 and TRBJ1-6, is DAGVTQSPTHLIKTRGQQVTLRCSPKSGHDTVSWYQQALGQGPQFIFQYYEEEERQRGNFPDRFSGHQFPNYSSELNVNALLLGDSALYLCVSSGAGFYNSPLHFGNGTRLTVT.

The rearrangement joins TRBV9 to TRBJ2-4; 8 bases fit TRBD2. With V trimmed by 4 bases and J by 7 bases, 10 bases remained unmatched. CDR3 size: 15 residues. Germline V lookup: CDR1 SGDLS, CDR2 YYNGEE. As DNA, the CDR3 is TGTGCCAGCAGCCCCGGGGGGACTAGGGGGAACATTCAGTACTTC. Amino acid sequence: CASSPGGTRGNIQYF.

This clone was detected a few times. The chain employs TRBV10-3 and TRBJ2-5; TRBD1 is a possible D gene (6 bases). The CDR3 runs to 15 residues. V was trimmed by 3 bases and J by 1 base, leaving 12 bases between them. The germline V gene encodes CDR1 ENHRY and CDR2 SYGVKD. CDR3 sequence reads: CAISDPRGRQETQYF. DNA of the CDR3: TGTGCCATCAGTGACCCCAGGGGCCGCCAAGAGACCCAGTACTTC.

V usage is TRBV6-2 or TRBV6-3 and J usage is TRBJ2-4, with D perhaps matching TRBD2 (5 bases). Germline CDR1 MNHEY, CDR2 SVGEGT. The V end was cut by 0 bases, the J end by 0 bases, with 9 bases between. This CDR3 has 16 residues. Written as DNA, the CDR3 is TGTGCCAGCAGTTACTCGGCAGGAGGAGCCAAAAACATTCAGTACTTC. This encodes CASSYSAGGAKNIQYF.

As concerns this clone: The sample carries other DNA sequences with the same CDR3. The CDR3 region is CASSLGQRNTEAFF. The CDR3 DNA reads TGTGCCAGCAGTTTAGGGCAGAGGAACACTGAAGCTTTCTTT. The V call is TRBV28, the J call TRBJ1-1; no firm D call. Germline V lookup: CDR1 MDHEN, CDR2 SYDVKM. V lost 2 bases to trimming and J lost 1 base, with 8 bases between them. This CDR3 is built from 14 residues.

This clone was observed a few times. The CDR3 DNA is TGTGCCAGCAGCTCCGGACAGGGTGGGCGCTCTGGAAACACCATATATTTT. It yields the protein CASSSGQGGRSGNTIYF. The chain links TRBV7-3 to TRBJ1-3, with TRBD1 matching 8 bases. V trimming: 4 bases; J trimming: 0 bases; junction bases outside the gene matches: 8. This CDR3 contains 17 residues. CDR1 and CDR2 (germline): SGHTA, FQGTGA.